The 5 T cell receptor beta chains presented below share a single source sample, sequenced in a study of T cell repertoires in cytomegalovirus infection. No antigen has been assigned to these receptors. MiXCR was run by TCRdb on the reads, yielding one entry per CDR3 protein. This table has some 900,000 distinct CDR3 sequences, roughly 33% appearing once. The material was cultured CD8+ T cells from PBMCs, obtained from culture after CMV antigen stimulation. The origin of the receptors is a human donor in good health (CMV status not recorded). Some clones in this sample may be carry-over from other donors' samples.

V usage is TRBV6-8 and J usage is TRBJ2-2, with TRBD2 matching 7 bases. The ends lost 3 bases at V and 0 bases at J; junction bases unmatched: 13. This CDR3 region has 19 residues. Germline values: CDR1 MNHGY, CDR2 SAAAGT. Here the CDR3 DNA reads TGTGCCAGCAGTTATCGGATACTAGCGTATAACGCGAACACCGGGGAGCTGTTTTTT. Its translation: CASSYRILAYNANTGELFF.

This clonotype was observed a few times. This chain uses TRBV4-2 with TRBJ1-1; 7 bases align to TRBD1. Trimming removed 0 bases from V and 3 bases from J; junction bases left unmatched: 16. Germline values: CDR1 LGHNA, CDR2 YNFKEQ. CDR3 length: 19 amino acids. The CDR3 nucleotides are TGTGCCAGCAGCCAAGATCGAATCAGAACAGGGGTATCGGACACTGAAGCTTTCTTT. The encoded protein is CASSQDRIRTGVSDTEAFF.

The rearrangement uses TRBV6-1 and TRBJ2-5; D remains unclear. The ends were cut back, 5 bases at V and 4 bases at J, with 14 bases in the middle. Germline values: CDR1 MNHNS, CDR2 SASEGT. The CDR3 is 14 residues long. This CDR3 is CASSYGLGRETQYF. The DNA for the CDR3 is TGTGCCAGCAGTTATGGGCTGGGAAGAGAGACCCAGTACTTC.

The sample holds a few counts of this clonotype. This chain links TRBV2 with TRBJ2-1, with D hard to call. This CDR3 comprises 18 residues. Deletions cut 6 bases from V and 5 bases from J, with 26 bases between. Germline V lookup: CDR1 SNHLY, CDR2 FYNNEI. CDR3 DNA sequence: TGTGCCAGCAGGGATAGACCCTTCTCGGTTTTCGACGACAATGAGCAGTTCTTC. The encoded protein is CASRDRPFSVFDDNEQFF.

This chain uses TRBV5-1 with TRBJ2-1; D unclear. Trimming took 0 bases from V and 6 from J, leaving 10 bases between them. In germline, CDR1 is SGHRS, CDR2 YFSETQ. CDR3 length: 14 residues. DNA of the CDR3: TGCGCCAGCAGCTTGGGCAGGTTGGGCAATGAGCAGTTCTTC. The encoded protein is CASSLGRLGNEQFF. Combining the CDR3 with reference TRBV5-1 and TRBJ2-1 gives the whole variable domain KAGVTQTPRYLIKTRGQQVTLSCSPISGHRSVSWYQQTPGQGLQFLFEYFSETQRNKGNFPGRFSGRQFSNSRSEMNVSTLELGDSALYLCASSLGRLGNEQFFGPGTRLTVL.